This section outlines one TCR beta chain sequence together with its context. This clonotype was seen a few times. Its antigen has not been determined. No quality values exist for individual bases; no much larger clone is one base distant. Ophthalmopathy patients had moderately to severely active disease, with a Clinical Activity Score of 3 or more, a NOSPECS grade of 4 or more, and a disease duration of less than 3 months. Any patient with an uncontrolled infection, another autoimmune disease, pregnancy or lactation was excluded. Diagnoses were established on the basis of clinical symptoms, serum thyroxine and TRAb, thyroid ultrasound, and orbital computed tomography. Ficoll-Paque density gradient centrifugation was used to isolate PBMCs from approximately 11 ml of fresh peripheral blood. Total RNA was extracted using Trizol reagent, and RNA quality was assessed on an Agilent 2100 Bioanalyzer. The data originate from a study of T cells in Graves' hyperthyroidism and ophthalmopathy (dated by TCRdb to about 2019). In terms of the full investigation: Peripheral blood was sampled at the time of initial diagnosis, prior to any treatment. To identify distinguishing TCR V-J signatures, a discovery cohort of 100 or so patients was used, comprising 40 to 45 with Graves' ophthalmopathy and some 60 with stable Graves' hyperthyroidism. Prospective prediction of ophthalmopathy was tested in an independent validation cohort consisting of some 18 hyperthyroidism patients and approximately 16 patients who later progressed to ophthalmopathy. The approximately 100 discovery patients were randomly split 7:3 into training and test sets. In addition, the study compared T-cell repertoires in thyroid tissue and in blood from six Graves' hyperthyroidism patients. Once sampling was done, hyperthyroidism patients were given methimazole at a starting dose of 30 mg daily, whereas ophthalmopathy patients were given high-dose intravenous methylprednisolone. According to the paper, TCR Vbeta CDR3 sequencing was carried out on about 140 peripheral blood samples, which came from 40 to 45 ophthalmopathy, about 75 hyperthyroidism and approximately 17 progressor patients.

The TCR beta CDR3 regions were amplified from RNA transcripts. The TCR CDR3 was subjected to a first round of RT-PCR using the HTBI primer set and the Qiagen OneStep RT-PCR kit. The libraries were constructed in a second round of multiplex PCR and then size-selected and purified. Libraries were sequenced paired-end with 100 bp reads on an Illumina HiSeq2000. The paper's processing steps were these. Raw data were processed with SOAPnuke, discarding reads with adapters, uncalled bases, mean Phred below 15, or no exact constant-primer or identifier match. COPE v1.2.5 was used to merge the high-quality paired reads, and each unique nucleotide sequence was defined as a clonotype. MiTCR v1.1 was used to align clonotypes to the IMGT TRBV, TRBD and TRBJ reference segments. Analysis was restricted to V-J combinations with a frequency above 0.0001, which covered about 99% of repertoires. The TCS score was defined as the ratio of F50 (clonal expansion) to E x V (chaos), calculated using BLOSUM62-based TCRdist between CDR3 peptides within each V-J. Welch's t-statistics and random forest reduced several hundred V-J features to roughly 13, which were used in a naive Bayes classifier (R e1071). In TCRdb, the public reads were trimmed at Q25 with fastp and aligned with MiXCR, with productive beta chains retained. Rows are unified per CDR3 protein, each entry keeping the most common DNA and genes. For this entry, the V and J calls and clone size follow TCRdb and not the study's own pipeline. The sample table contains 400,000 or so distinct CDR3 sequences; only one count was recorded for over 12% of them. The ten largest clones capture over 25% of the sample.

Overall study results and their limits: A 13 V-J signature model separated ophthalmopathy from stable hyperthyroidism, with over 85% sensitivity and about 81% specificity in cross-validation and 80%/75% in testing. In validation, the model predicted progression to ophthalmopathy a median of roughly six months before onset, with 65% to 71% sensitivity and nearly 75% specificity. Most expanded thyroid clonotypes (frequency above 0.001) were also detected in blood, suggesting blood repertoires may reflect thyroid immune responses. No statistical method was used to set the sample size in advance, and investigators knew the group allocation.

CDR1 and CDR2 were assigned from the germline V gene (reference sequence) as DFQATT and SNEGSKA. Trimmed from V: 5 bases; trimmed from J: 9 bases; junction bases lacking a gene match: 4. Counted from cysteine to phenylalanine, this CDR3 has 13 amino acids. Only the CDR3 portion is preserved as DNA: 39 bases, with reading frame beginning at the first base. Sequencing used blood. This chain joins TRBV20-1 to TRBJ2-1, and 13 bases in between align with TRBD2. This receptor was obtained from a man in his forties or fifties with Graves' ophthalmopathy. The CDR3 protein is CSARLAGGVEQFF. At the DNA level, the sequence is TGCAGTGCTCGACTAGCGGGAGGAGTTGAGCAGTTCTTC.